These T cell receptor beta chains were read from a single sample in a study of identical twins. Using its own MiXCR run on the 5' RACE reads, TCRdb lists one record per CDR3 protein. Of about 260,000 distinct CDR3 sequences in the sample, roughly 7% are singletons; the top ten hold roughly 3.6%. These same records also appear under a second study, on yellow fever vaccine responses in identical twins.

Sequenced: memory (CD45RO+) T cells sorted from blood. Receptors were obtained from a woman between 18 and 29 years old in good health. Each CDR3 is given without its conserved first and last residue.

V gene: TRBV28; CDR3 protein: ASSPGGGAYGYT
V gene: TRBV10-3; CDR3 protein: AIRDRENSPLH
V gene: TRBV5-1; CDR3 protein: ASSLMGGTSGNTIY
V gene: TRBV20-1; CDR3 protein: SATQLAGGTNTQY
V gene: TRBV2; CDR3 protein: ASRRQTREQF
V gene: TRBV10-3; CDR3 protein: AISINTGLAGSEQF
V gene: TRBV7-3; CDR3 protein: ASSQLLARSYNEQF
V gene: TRBV3-1; CDR3 protein: ASSPGRAGSPLH
V gene: TRBV12-3/TRBV12-4; CDR3 protein: ASSTRELF
V gene: TRBV10-2; CDR3 protein: ASRQGAQGNQPQH
V gene: TRBV12-3/TRBV12-4; CDR3 protein: ASSPTGLSNEKLF
V gene: TRBV12-3/TRBV12-4; CDR3 protein: ASRINRLTGNTIY
V gene: TRBV27; CDR3 protein: ASSGTGGIKRELF
V gene: TRBV2; CDR3 protein: ASIVSSPGEQY
V gene: TRBV20-1; CDR3 protein: SAIFPGSAHSEQY
V gene: TRBV20-1; CDR3 protein: SAWGLGNEQF
V gene: TRBV7-8; CDR3 protein: ASSSSGTGDGYT
V gene: TRBV20-1; CDR3 protein: SAREEPLAQY
V gene: TRBV7-9; CDR3 protein: ASSLAVPPDTQY
V gene: TRBV7-2; CDR3 protein: ASSVTSEKTDTQY
V gene: TRBV9; CDR3 protein: ASSVDPAGTTGELF